These 20 T cell receptor beta chains were all obtained from the same sample, sequenced in a study of technical replicates of blood from several donors. Only in-frame clones appear in the TCRdb table, and some are missing; sequencing was by immunoSEQ multiplex PCR. The table lists 70,000 to 80,000 clones, roughly 89% of them singletons. Material for sequencing was T cells isolated from PBMCs. The receptors here all came from a human donor in good health. Some clones in this sample may be carry-over from other donors' samples.

This sequence joins TRBV5-4 and TRBJ2-7; TRBD1 aligns across 11 bases. In germline, CDR1 is SGHNT, CDR2 YYREEE (reference sequence). The V gene end was trimmed by 4 bases and the J gene end by 0 bases; junction bases not matched to a gene: 3. The CDR3 length is 15 residues. In DNA form, the CDR3 reads TGTGCCAGCAGCGACGGGACAGGGGGCTCCTACGAGCAGTACTTC. It yields the protein CASSDGTGGSYEQYF.

The chain is built from TRBV11-2 and TRBJ2-7; 9 bases are a match to TRBD1. Trimming cost V 4 bases and J 4 bases; bases outside gene matches: 8. The germline CDR1 and CDR2 sequences are SGHAT and FQNNGV. The CDR3 sequence is 15 residues long. As DNA, the CDR3 is TGTGCCAGCAGCTCTTTACAGGGGGCTCGATACGAGCAGTACTTC. Protein product: CASSSLQGARYEQYF.

J is TRBJ2-2 and V is TRBV2; unclear D gene. This CDR3 has 13 residues. V gave up 6 bases and J gave up 5 bases, with 10 bases separating them. In germline, CDR1 is SNHLY, CDR2 FYNNEI. The CDR3 sequence: CASSRSRTGELFF. In nucleotides, the CDR3 is TGTGCCAGCAGCCGCAGTCGAACCGGGGAGCTGTTTTTT.

The genes are TRBV7-9 and TRBJ2-1; 11 nucleotides match TRBD1. J was trimmed by 5 bases and V by 6 bases; bases with no gene match: 9. Germline values: CDR1 SEHNR, CDR2 FQNEAQ (reference sequence). The CDR3 consists of 16 residues. The CDR3: CASSFRTGGFHNEQFF. CDR3 DNA: TGTGCCAGCAGTTTCAGGACAGGGGGCTTCCACAATGAGCAGTTCTTC. The whole variable domain, filled in from reference TRBV7-9 and TRBJ2-1, reads DTGVSQNPRHKITKRGQNVTFRCDPISEHNRLYWYRQTLGQGPEFLTYFQNEAQLEKSRLLSDRFSAERPKGSFSTLEIQRTEQGDSAMYLCASSFRTGGFHNEQFFGPGTRLTVL.

The rearrangement links TRBV29-1 to TRBJ1-2, with 8 bases that match TRBD1. The germline V gene has CDR1 SQVTM and CDR2 ANQGSEA. After removal of 1 base from V and 3 bases from J, the junction contained 1 base not matched to a gene. The CDR3 extends over 13 amino acids. CDR3 sequence (DNA): TGCAGCGTTGAAGGGACAGGGTACTATGGCTACACCTTC. Translating it yields CSVEGTGYYGYTF.

CDR3 sequence reads: CASRGTGVDGYTF. The CDR3 region has the DNA TGTGCCAGCAGAGGGACAGGGGTCGATGGCTACACCTTC. The chain links TRBV6-5 to TRBJ1-2; TRBD1 aligns across 10 bases. Germline V lookup: CDR1 MNHEY, CDR2 SVGAGI. V gave up 6 bases and J gave up 6 bases; unmatched junction bases: 4. The CDR3 is 13 residues long.

The chain recombines TRBV7-9 with TRBJ1-2; 9 nucleotides agree with TRBD1. V was clipped by 6 bases and J by 3 bases; unmatched bases: 8. The CDR3 is made up of 15 amino acids. Looked up from germline, CDR1 is SEHNR and CDR2 is FQNEAQ (reference sequence). The CDR3 is CASSYLQGADYGYTF. The CDR3 DNA reads TGTGCCAGCAGTTACCTACAGGGGGCCGACTATGGCTACACCTTC. The entire variable domain, with the rest obtained from reference TRBV7-9 and TRBJ1-2, is as follows: DTGVSQNPRHKITKRGQNVTFRCDPISEHNRLYWYRQTLGQGPEFLTYFQNEAQLEKSRLLSDRFSAERPKGSFSTLEIQRTEQGDSAMYLCASSYLQGADYGYTFGSGTRLTVV.

On this clone itself: Compared with germline, one end of the junction differs, possibly owing to a read error. The chain combines TRBV5-6 with TRBJ1-5, with D possibly TRBD1 on 5 matching bases. This CDR3 comprises 15 residues. In germline, CDR1 is SGHDT, CDR2 YYEEEE. The CDR3 coding sequence is TGTGCCAGCAGCTTCGAAGGGCAGGGCAACCAGCCCCAGCATTTT. Residues: CASSFEGQGNQPQHF.

The chain is built from TRBV5-6 and TRBJ2-1, with TRBD1 as a possible D gene (5 bases). CDR3 length equals 16 residues. With 4 bases removed from V and 1 base from J, the gap between germline ends came to 15 bases. Germline V CDR1 and CDR2: SGHDT, YYEEEE. The CDR3 reads CASSAARGFSYNEQFF. As DNA, the CDR3 is TGTGCCAGCAGCGCTGCTAGGGGATTTTCCTACAATGAGCAGTTCTTC.

The chain uses TRBV25-1 and TRBJ2-3, with a possible D match to TRBD1 (5 bases). The V gene's germline CDR1 is MGHDK and CDR2 SYGVNS. The CDR3 has 16 residues. The V gene lost 7 bases and the J gene lost 0 bases, with 17 bases spanning the gap. DNA of the CDR3: TGTGCCAGCACCCAAGGCCAGGGCCCGAGCACAGATACGCAGTATTTT. Translating it yields CASTQGQGPSTDTQYF.

The V and J genes are TRBV7-8 and TRBJ1-1, with 8 positions matching TRBD1. This CDR3 contains 15 residues. V lost 1 base, J lost 7 bases, and 8 bases stayed unmatched. From germline, CDR1 is SGHVS and CDR2 FQNEAQ. The CDR3 DNA reads TGTGCCAGCAGCTTAGTTCGGACAGGGCGGATTGAAGCTTTCTTT. Translated: CASSLVRTGRIEAFF.

The V call is TRBV7-9, the J call TRBJ1-1; perhaps TRBD1 as D (5 bases). Looked up from germline, CDR1 is SEHNR and CDR2 is FQNEAQ (reference sequence). Deletions cut 0 bases from V and 3 bases from J, with 11 bases between. The CDR3 is 15 residues long. For the CDR3, the DNA is TGTGCCAGCAGCTTAGCGGTCGGAGGGGACACTGAAGCTTTCTTT. Translation: CASSLAVGGDTEAFF.

V is TRBV7-3 and J is TRBJ1-1, with D possibly being TRBD1 (6 bases). Germline V CDR1 and CDR2: SGHTA, FQGTGA. The CDR3 runs 14 residues. V lost 3 bases and J lost 0, with 8 bases in between. The CDR3 here is CASSFGQMNTEAFF. The CDR3 DNA reads as TGTGCCAGCAGCTTCGGACAGATGAACACTGAAGCTTTCTTT. The variable domain in full, with the rest retrieved from reference TRBV7-3 and TRBJ1-1, is GAGVSQTPSNKVTEKGKYVELRCDPISGHTALYWYRQSLGQGPEFLIYFQGTGAADDSGLPNDRFFAVRPEGSVSTLKIQRTERGDSAVYLCASSFGQMNTEAFFGQGTRLTVV.

A remark on this clone: This sample includes further DNA sequences coding for the same CDR3. The gene calls are TRBV15 and TRBJ1-2; D might be TRBD1 (5 bases). Germline values: CDR1 LNHNV, CDR2 YYDKDF (reference sequence). This CDR3 spans 16 amino acids. The germline V and J ends were trimmed by 2 bases and 6 bases, with 19 bases remaining between them. This CDR3 reads CATSRSQAKGRNGYTF. Written as DNA, the CDR3 is TGTGCCACCAGCAGATCTCAGGCCAAGGGGCGGAATGGCTACACCTTC. The complete variable domain, with remaining parts taken from reference TRBV15 and TRBJ1-2, reads DAMVIQNPRYQVTQFGKPVTLSCSQTLNHNVMYWYQQKSSQAPKLLFHYYDKDFNNEADTPDNFQSRRPNTSFCFLDIRSPGLGDTAMYLCATSRSQAKGRNGYTFGSGTRLTVV.

This clone was detected only once. J is TRBJ2-3 and V is TRBV18, with unresolved D. The CDR3 has 13 amino acids. Looked up from germline, CDR1 is KGHSH and CDR2 is LQKENI. V gave up 0 bases and J gave up 6 bases, with 7 bases separating them. The CDR3 loop is CASSPPPRDTQYF. The CDR3 region has the DNA TGTGCCAGCTCACCACCCCCCCGGGATACGCAGTATTTT.

This rearrangement joins TRBV7-2 to TRBJ2-7; a possible D gene is TRBD1 (6 bases). V shed 1 base and J shed 3 bases, with 7 bases lying between them. In germline, CDR1 is SGHTA, CDR2 FQGNSA. CDR3 length: 13 residues. The chain's CDR3 is CASSLEQGYEQYF. DNA for the CDR3: TGTGCCAGCAGCTTAGAACAGGGCTACGAGCAGTACTTC.

V usage is TRBV5-1 and J usage is TRBJ1-5; TRBD1 is a possible D gene (5 bases). From germline, CDR1 is SGHRS and CDR2 YFSETQ. V lost 8 bases and J lost 6, with 24 bases in between. This CDR3 has 16 amino acids. The CDR3 reads CARLGSTGARVQPQHF. The DNA of the CDR3 is TGCGCCAGACTGGGGTCAACTGGGGCTCGGGTTCAGCCCCAGCATTTT.

The rearrangement uses TRBV6-5 and TRBJ1-5, with D maybe TRBD1 (5 bases). Trimming cost V 2 bases and J 4 bases, with 12 bases left between them. The CDR3 has 15 residues. The germline V gene encodes CDR1 MNHEY and CDR2 SVGAGI. The CDR3 nucleotides are TGTGCCAGCAGTTACACAGGCAGGCCAAATCAGCCCCAGCATTTT. Translated, it gives CASSYTGRPNQPQHF.

The V and J genes are TRBV15 and TRBJ2-5; TRBD2 might be the D (7 bases). The germline gives CDR1 LNHNV, CDR2 YYDKDF (reference sequence). This CDR3 has 15 residues. Trimming left V 3 bases short and J 4 bases short, with 15 bases between. The CDR3 region has the DNA TGTGCCACCAGCAGTGCGGGGGCAGGGAGAGAGACCCAGTACTTC. Protein sequence: CATSSAGAGRETQYF.

The V call is TRBV5-1, the J call TRBJ2-1; D not certain. This CDR3 comprises 12 residues. From germline, CDR1 is SGHRS and CDR2 YFSETQ. V was cut by 0 bases and J by 10 bases, with 8 bases left in between. This chain's CDR3 is CASSLGDTEQFF. CDR3 DNA: TGCGCCAGCAGCTTGGGTGACACAGAGCAGTTCTTC.